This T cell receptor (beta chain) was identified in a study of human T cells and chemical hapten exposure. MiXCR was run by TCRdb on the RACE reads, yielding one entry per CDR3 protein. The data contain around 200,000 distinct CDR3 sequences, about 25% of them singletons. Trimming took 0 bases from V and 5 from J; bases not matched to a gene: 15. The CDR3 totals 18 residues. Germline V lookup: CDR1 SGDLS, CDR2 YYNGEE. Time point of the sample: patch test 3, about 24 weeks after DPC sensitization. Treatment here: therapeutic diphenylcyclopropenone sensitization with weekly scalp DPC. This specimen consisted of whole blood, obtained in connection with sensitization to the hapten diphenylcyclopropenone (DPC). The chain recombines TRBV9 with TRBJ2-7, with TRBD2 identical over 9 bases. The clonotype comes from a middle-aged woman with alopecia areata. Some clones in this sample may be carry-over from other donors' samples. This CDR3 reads CASSVAWTSEVGADEQYF. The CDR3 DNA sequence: TGTGCCAGCAGCGTAGCTTGGACTAGCGAGGTCGGCGCCGACGAGCAGTACTTC.